This entry features one T cell receptor (beta chain) sequence. Per the original data handling: Using reference gene primer amplification, nucleated cell counts were estimated. Assay used: immunoSEQ multiplex PCR; TCRdb lists only in-frame clones, some missing. The V and J calls and clone size are taken from that table; D and trimming were inferred from the DNA. The table lists about 140,000 clones, around four fifths of them singletons. CDR3 length equals 15 residues. Trimming at V came to 3 bases and at J to 2 bases, leaving 6 bases not matched to a gene. Per germline, CDR1 DFQATT and CDR2 SNEGSKA (reference sequence). The sample comes from a study of blood T cell repertoires in COVID-19. Study context: Samples came from the United States, Italy and Spain, spanning acute and convalescent COVID-19.

The chain uses TRBV20-1 and TRBJ2-3; 9 bases are a match to TRBD2. Input material: peripheral blood. The origin of this receptor is a human donor in a cohort sampled during active COVID-19. In nucleotides, the CDR3 is TGCAGTGCTAGTAGGCTAGCGGGAACCACAGATACGCAGTATTTT. Translated, it gives CSASRLAGTTDTQYF.